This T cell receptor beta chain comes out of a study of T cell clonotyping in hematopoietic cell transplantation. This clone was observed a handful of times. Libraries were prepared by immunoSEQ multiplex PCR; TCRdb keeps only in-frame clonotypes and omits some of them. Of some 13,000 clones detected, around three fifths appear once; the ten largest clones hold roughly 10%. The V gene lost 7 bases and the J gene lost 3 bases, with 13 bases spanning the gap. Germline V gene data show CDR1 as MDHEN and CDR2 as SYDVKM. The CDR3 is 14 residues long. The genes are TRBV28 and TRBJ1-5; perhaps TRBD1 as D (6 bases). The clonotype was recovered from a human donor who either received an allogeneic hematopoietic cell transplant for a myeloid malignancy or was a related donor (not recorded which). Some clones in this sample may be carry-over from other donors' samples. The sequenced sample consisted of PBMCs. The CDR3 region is CASKAGQYNQPQHF. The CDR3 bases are TGTGCCAGCAAGGCCGGACAGTACAATCAGCCCCAGCATTTT.